A single sample is the source of the 17 T cell receptor beta chains below, sequenced in a study of shared clonotypes between healthy human individuals. Assay: immunoSEQ multiplex PCR; the TCRdb copy retains only in-frame clones and omits some. The sample contains millions of clones, roughly 94% of which appear only once. Naive CD8 cells, CD45RO-negative and positively selected for CCR7, excluded terminally differentiated effector memory CD45RA+ cells. The sequenced material came from naive CD8+ T cells sorted from blood. Every receptor here comes from a man younger than 35 in good health.

The chain is built from TRBV5-1 and TRBJ1-2; the match to TRBD1 covers 8 bases. V lost 4 bases and J lost 3; bases outside the gene matches: 8. Germline V gene lookup returns CDR1 SGHRS and CDR2 YFSETQ. The CDR3 runs 15 residues. DNA of the CDR3: TGCGCCAGCAGCCCCAGGGGGCCCGGTGACTATGGCTACACCTTC. This encodes CASSPRGPGDYGYTF.

The chain is built from TRBV5-1 and TRBJ2-7, with TRBD1 identical over 7 bases. The CDR3 has 16 amino acids. Germline loops: CDR1 SGHRS, CDR2 YFSETQ. The V and J ends lost 4 bases and 2 bases, in that order; junction bases with no gene match: 12. The CDR3 nucleotides read TGCGCCAGCAGCGAAGAACAGGGGTTCCCCACCTACGAGCAGTACTTC. The encoded protein is CASSEEQGFPTYEQYF.

The V gene is TRBV28, the J gene TRBJ2-5, with TRBD1 identical over 7 bases. This CDR3 is built from 17 residues. In germline, CDR1 is MDHEN, CDR2 SYDVKM. Trimming removed 5 bases from V and 4 bases from J; junction bases left unmatched: 16. The DNA for the CDR3 is TGTGCCAGCAGTCCCCAAGGACAGGTCGTTCGGTTAGAGACCCAGTACTTC. Amino acids: CASSPQGQVVRLETQYF.

CDR3 in amino acids: CASSLPGTGNTIYF. The CDR3, as DNA: TGTGCCAGCAGCTTGCCAGGGACTGGAAACACCATATATTTT. This chain connects TRBV5-6 to TRBJ1-3, with D tentatively TRBD1 (5 bases). The V end lost 1 base, the J end lost 2 bases, and 7 bases lay between the germline ends. This CDR3 contains 14 residues. Germline CDR1 reads SGHDT; CDR2 reads YYEEEE.

The chain couples TRBV2 to TRBJ1-5; the D is unclear. Deletions cut 3 bases from V and 9 bases from J, with 12 bases between. Germline values: CDR1 SNHLY, CDR2 FYNNEI. This CDR3 is built from 13 residues. The CDR3 DNA is TGTGCCAGCAGTGAGGGAGGGCGGCGGCCCCAGCATTTT. Protein sequence: CASSEGGRRPQHF.

The chain employs TRBV5-1 and TRBJ2-5; 16 bases map to TRBD2. This CDR3 contains 19 residues. With 2 bases clipped from V and 5 bases from J, the junction kept 12 bases outside the gene matches. The germline CDR1 and CDR2 sequences are SGHRS and YFSETQ. The CDR3 loop is CASSFPGLAGGPKRETQYF. The CDR3 coding sequence is TGCGCCAGCAGCTTCCCGGGACTAGCGGGAGGGCCGAAGCGGGAGACCCAGTACTTC.

The chain employs TRBV19 and TRBJ2-7; D is unclear. The germline gives CDR1 LNHDA, CDR2 SQIVND (reference sequence). V dropped 3 bases and J dropped 3 bases, with 15 bases sitting between them. The CDR3 runs to 15 residues. The CDR3 DNA follows: TGTGCCAGTAGTATTTCCTTGGACCCCCTCTACGAGCAGTACTTC. It yields the protein CASSISLDPLYEQYF.

The chain employs TRBV4-3 and TRBJ2-1, with a possible D match to TRBD2 (6 bases). V was pared by 3 bases and J by 7 bases, with 19 bases between. The CDR3 consists of 16 residues. Per germline, CDR1 LGHNA and CDR2 YSLEER. CDR3 amino acids: CASSQWETGANNEQFF. DNA for the CDR3: TGCGCCAGCAGCCAGTGGGAAACGGGAGCGAATAATGAGCAGTTCTTC.

The chain has TRBV7-3 and TRBJ1-4; D is ambiguous. V was pared by 9 bases and J by 4 bases, with 6 bases between. The CDR3 covers 11 residues. Germline values: CDR1 SGHTA, CDR2 FQGTGA. In nucleotides, the CDR3 is TGTGCCAGACTAGGTAATGAAAAACTGTTTTTT. This translates into CARLGNEKLFF. The variable domain in full, completed from reference TRBV7-3 and TRBJ1-4, reads GAGVSQTPSNKVTEKGKYVELRCDPISGHTALYWYRQSLGQGPEFLIYFQGTGAADDSGLPNDRFFAVRPEGSVSTLKIQRTERGDSAVYLCARLGNEKLFFGSGTQLSVL.

CDR3 nucleotides: TGTGCCAGCAGCTTGGGTCAGCTCACTGAAGCTTTCTTT. It translates to CASSLGQLTEAFF. The chain couples TRBV5-6 to TRBJ1-1, with unresolved D. The V end was cut by 0 bases, the J end by 4 bases, with 7 bases between. CDR3 length: 13 residues. The V gene's germline CDR1 is SGHDT and CDR2 YYEEEE.

The chain employs TRBV29-1 and TRBJ2-3; TRBD2 matches 11 bases. CDR3 length equals 14 residues. J was trimmed by 6 bases and V by 6 bases; bases with no gene match: 8. The germline CDR1 and CDR2 sequences are SQVTM and ANQGSEA. CDR3 protein: CSVASSGGFDTQYF. CDR3 DNA: TGCAGCGTGGCTTCTAGCGGGGGGTTCGATACGCAGTATTTT.

With regard to this clone: Other DNA sequences in this specimen translate into the identical CDR3. The rearrangement joins TRBV6-5 to TRBJ2-7, with a weak D call TRBD2 (5 bases). The germline CDR1 and CDR2 sequences are MNHEY and SVGAGI. The V and J ends lost 6 bases and 2 bases respectively, with 8 bases between them. The length of the CDR3 is 12 residues. The CDR3 nucleotides are TGTGCCAGCAGCCCCGGGACCTACGAGCAGTACTTC. This sequence encodes CASSPGTYEQYF.

The V gene is TRBV27, the J gene TRBJ2-3; D is unclear. V was clipped by 5 bases and J by 0 bases, with 18 bases between them. The CDR3 extends over 17 amino acids. Germline V gives CDR1 MNHEY, CDR2 SMNVEV (reference sequence). CDR3 nucleotides: TGTGCCAGCAGTCCTTACAACCGGCCACTGAGCACAGATACGCAGTATTTT. The encoded protein is CASSPYNRPLSTDTQYF.

The DNA of the CDR3 is TGTGCCAGCACTGGGGGGGCGGACGAGCAGTACTTC. It translates to CASTGGADEQYF. The chain carries TRBV27 and TRBJ2-7; tentative D call: TRBD2 (7 bases). The germline V and J ends were trimmed by 7 bases and 5 bases, with 12 bases remaining between them. CDR3 length: 12 residues. CDR1 MNHEY and CDR2 SMNVEV come from the germline V gene (reference sequence).

This clone was seen only once. The rearrangement joins TRBV9 to TRBJ2-3; either TRBD1 or TRBD2 may fit D (6 bases each). The germline V gene encodes CDR1 SGDLS and CDR2 YYNGEE. V was clipped by 4 bases and J by 6 bases, with 21 bases between them. The CDR3 is 16 amino acids. The CDR3 sequence: CASSPGGDIWTDTQYF. The CDR3 DNA follows: TGTGCCAGCAGCCCAGGAGGGGACATCTGGACGGATACGCAGTATTTT.

This rearrangement joins TRBV5-1 to TRBJ2-7; possible D gene TRBD1, 5 bases. This CDR3 has 15 residues. Germline CDR1 is SGHRS and CDR2 is YFSETQ. Trimming stripped 6 bases from V and 3 bases from J, with 19 bases between. The CDR3 bases are TGCGCCAGCACCCCCGAAGGCCCAGGGTTCTACGAGCAGTACTTC. This encodes CASTPEGPGFYEQYF.

The chain has TRBV5-1 and TRBJ1-2, with no clear D. The CDR3 is 12 amino acids. Trimming removed 1 base from V and 8 bases from J, with 9 bases in between. Germline V gene sequence: CDR1 SGHRS, CDR2 YFSETQ. Here the CDR3 reads CASSLPGGGYTF. The CDR3 DNA is TGCGCCAGCAGCTTGCCGGGAGGCGGCTACACCTTC.